The 10 T cell receptor beta chains in this list originate from one sample, sequenced in a study of blood T cell repertoires in COVID-19. Using immunoSEQ multiplex PCR, the repertoire was profiled, and TCRdb retains in-frame clones only, with some absent. The table shows under 70,000 clones, with around nine tenths occurring only once. The sample was peripheral blood. Receptors were obtained from a human donor with active COVID-19. The donor label of this sample is uncertain.

The sample holds one count of this clone. The chain recombines TRBV4-1 with TRBJ2-1; 9 positions agree with TRBD2. With 1 base clipped from V and 9 bases from J, the junction kept 16 bases outside the gene matches. The length of the CDR3 is 18 residues. CDR1 is MGHRA, CDR2 YSYEKL, per germline. The CDR3 sequence is CASSQGPRVRLAAAEQFF. The CDR3 DNA sequence: TGCGCCAGCAGCCAAGGCCCCCGGGTGAGACTAGCGGCGGCTGAGCAGTTCTTC.

V usage is TRBV6-5 and J usage is TRBJ2-3; TRBD1 matches 9 bases. V lost 10 bases and J lost 4; bases outside the gene matches: 9. The CDR3 runs 14 residues. Germline V lookup: CDR1 MNHEY, CDR2 SVGAGI. The CDR3 coding sequence is TGTGCCATTACACAGGGGGCTCGCGCAGATACGCAGTATTTT. Translation: CAITQGARADTQYF.

The J gene is TRBJ1-2, the V gene TRBV6-5, with D tentatively TRBD1 (6 bases). V lost 1 base and J lost 2, with 8 bases in between. Per germline, CDR1 MNHEY and CDR2 SVGAGI. The CDR3 covers 14 residues. The CDR3: CASSYFDRNYGYTF. Here the CDR3 DNA reads TGTGCCAGCAGTTACTTTGACAGGAACTATGGCTACACCTTC.

DNA of the CDR3: TGTGCCAGCAGCTTAGCTAGTCCTAGCACAGATACGCAGTATTTT. Protein sequence: CASSLASPSTDTQYF. The chain carries TRBV7-6 and TRBJ2-3; D remains ambiguous. Deletions cut 0 bases from V and 0 bases from J, with 7 bases between. Germline CDR1 is SGHVS and CDR2 is FNYEAQ. The CDR3 spans 15 residues.

The V and J genes are TRBV19 and TRBJ2-1; 8 bases fit TRBD2. Germline assignment: CDR1 LNHDA and CDR2 SQIVND (reference sequence). The V segment lost 0 bases and the J segment 0 bases; nucleotides outside the gene matches: 7. CDR3 length: 18 amino acids. Here the CDR3 reads CASSIERTSRSSYNEQFF. The CDR3 nucleotides read TGTGCCAGTAGTATAGAACGGACTAGCCGGAGCTCCTACAATGAGCAGTTCTTC.

This chain joins TRBV11-2 and TRBJ2-7; no clear D. Deletions cut 5 bases from V and 2 bases from J, with 13 bases between. CDR3 size: 14 residues. CDR1 is SGHAT, CDR2 FQNNGV, per germline. This CDR3 is CASSMTDETYEQYF. The CDR3 DNA follows: TGTGCCAGCAGCATGACTGACGAAACCTACGAGCAGTACTTC.

The CDR3 loop reads CASSPSSGGTDTQYF. The DNA for the CDR3 is TGTGCCAGCTCACCGTCGAGCGGGGGCACAGATACGCAGTATTTT. This chain joins TRBV18 and TRBJ2-3, with TRBD2 identical over 7 bases. The CDR3 extends over 15 amino acids. The trim removed 3 bases at V and 1 base at J, leaving 4 bases unmatched. Germline values: CDR1 KGHSH, CDR2 LQKENI.

The chain couples TRBV5-1 to TRBJ2-5; 16 positions match TRBD2. Germline V gives CDR1 SGHRS, CDR2 YFSETQ. Trimming cost V 0 bases and J 4 bases; bases outside gene matches: 6. The CDR3 length is 18 residues. The CDR3 bases are TGCGCCAGCAGCTTGGAGGGACTAGCGGGGGGGACTGGAGAGACCCAGTACTTC. As protein: CASSLEGLAGGTGETQYF.

This chain's CDR3 is CASSDVGGTGGTEAFF. The CDR3 nucleotides are TGCGCCAGCAGCGACGTGGGGGGAACAGGCGGCACTGAAGCTTTCTTT. The chain links TRBV4-1 to TRBJ1-1; D possibly corresponds to TRBD1 (5 bases). Germline lookup yields CDR1 MGHRA and CDR2 YSYEKL. The CDR3 consists of 16 residues. V was cut by 5 bases and J by 4 bases, with 20 bases left in between.

The chain uses TRBV9 and TRBJ2-3; TRBD2 aligns across 11 bases. CDR1 is SGDLS, CDR2 YYNGEE, per germline. The V gene end was trimmed by 0 bases and the J gene end by 0 bases; junction bases not matched to a gene: 6. The CDR3 has 18 residues. CDR3 loop: CASSVELAGGTSTDTQYF. Written as DNA, the CDR3 is TGTGCCAGCAGCGTAGAGCTAGCGGGGGGAACTAGCACAGATACGCAGTATTTT.